This TCR beta chain was observed in a study of blood T cell repertoires in COVID-19. About the study: The cDNA or gDNA used as material had been derived from T cells, B-cell-depleted T cells, or PBMCs.

Followed longitudinally, the Seattle patients had been enrolled during active infection. Method: immunoSEQ multiplex PCR; TCRdb's copy keeps in-frame clones and lacks some. This sample has about 69,000 clones, with about 84% found just once. The sample consisted of peripheral blood. This clonotype was obtained from a man aged 45-65 years with COVID-19, enrolled during active disease.

As DNA, the CDR3 is TGTGCCAGCAGCCTAAGGACTAGCGGGGAAAACACCGGGGAGCTGTTTTTT. This gives the protein CASSLRTSGENTGELFF. The chain couples TRBV7-9 to TRBJ2-2; 12 bases are a match to TRBD2. The CDR3 sequence is 17 residues long. Germline V gene lookup returns CDR1 SEHNR and CDR2 FQNEAQ (reference sequence). The ends lost 5 bases at V and 2 bases at J; junction bases unmatched: 6.